This record concerns one T cell receptor beta chain sequence. These data belong to a study of blood T cell repertoires in COVID-19. Someone with COVID-19 had been met by exposed participants within 2 weeks before study entry. The assay was immunoSEQ multiplex PCR, and TCRdb's table has in-frame clones only and misses some. The sample yields 120,000 to 150,000 clones, roughly 89% seen once. The receptor was derived from a woman aged 45-65 years who had been exposed to COVID-19. Sample: PBMCs or T cells enriched from blood (not recorded which).

CDR3 nucleotides: TGTGCCAGCAGCTTGGAGGACAGTTGGATGACAGATACGCAGTATTTT. This encodes CASSLEDSWMTDTQYF. V gene TRBV5-4 combines with J gene TRBJ2-3, with D possibly matching TRBD1 (6 bases). The CDR3 extends over 16 amino acids. CDR1 SGHNT and CDR2 YYREEE come from the germline V gene (reference sequence). Trimming removed 0 bases from V and 3 bases from J, with 14 bases in between.